Shown below are 25 T cell receptor beta chains from a single sample sequenced in a study of molecular identifiers for immune sequencing clone quantification. Using its own MiXCR run on the PCR reads, TCRdb lists one record per CDR3 protein. Among about 500,000 distinct CDR3 sequences listed, about a fifth were seen once. Sequencing was carried out using naive CD8+ T cells from blood, with Jurkat cell RNA spiked in. Subset of the sample: FACS-sorted CD8+CD4-CCR7+CD45RA+ naive T cells. The receptors come from a human donor in good health. Some libraries in this study had Jurkat cell RNA spiked in.

This clonotype was seen only a few times. The V and J genes are TRBV12-5 and TRBJ2-1; D is ambiguous. CDR3 length: 15 residues. Germline CDR1 is LGHNT and CDR2 is FRNRAP. Between the trimmed V and J ends, which lost 5 bases and 1 base, there was a span of 12 bases. This chain's CDR3 is CASGAGAESYNEQFF. CDR3 in DNA: TGTGCTAGTGGTGCCGGTGCGGAGTCCTACAATGAGCAGTTCTTC.

This chain uses TRBV5-8 with TRBJ2-7; perhaps TRBD2 as D (5 bases). Trimming cost V 0 bases and J 0 bases, with 10 bases left between them. The CDR3 covers 15 residues. Germline V gene sequence: CDR1 SGHTS, CDR2 YDEGEE. CDR3 DNA sequence: TGTGCCAGCAGCTTGGGAGGGAGCCTCTCCTACGAGCAGTACTTC. Translation: CASSLGGSLSYEQYF.

In this sample, this clonotype turned up many times. This chain uses TRBV7-2 with TRBJ2-1; 9 nucleotides agree with TRBD2. The CDR3 contains 18 residues. V was pared by 5 bases and J by 8 bases, with 19 bases of the junction left unmatched. Germline CDR1 is SGHTA and CDR2 is FQGNSA. Here the CDR3 DNA reads TGTGCCAGCAGCAATGTCGTAACCTGGGGACTAGCTCTTTATGAGCAGTTCTTC. Translation gives CASSNVVTWGLALYEQFF.

The chain combines TRBV7-6 with TRBJ2-7; 7 positions match TRBD2. Germline CDR1 and CDR2: SGHVS and FNYEAQ. Trimming removed 0 bases from V and 0 bases from J; junction bases left unmatched: 5. The CDR3 is 16 amino acids. This chain's CDR3 is CASSLAERGSSYEQYF. CDR3 coding DNA: TGTGCCAGCAGCTTAGCGGAGCGGGGCAGCTCCTACGAGCAGTACTTC.

This clonotype came up many times. The V call is TRBV29-1, the J call TRBJ1-5, with 7 bases matching TRBD1. The V segment lost 6 bases and the J segment 3 bases; nucleotides outside the gene matches: 20. The CDR3 has 18 residues. CDR1 and CDR2 (germline): SQVTM, ANQGSEA. The CDR3 coding sequence is TGCAGCGTATTTGGTCGGGCTAATCCGGGACAGAACAATCAGCCCCAGCATTTT. Translated, it gives CSVFGRANPGQNNQPQHF.

The rearrangement links TRBV9 to TRBJ2-1, with D maybe TRBD2 (6 bases). Germline CDR1 reads SGDLS; CDR2 reads YYNGEE. This CDR3 is built from 14 residues. The germline V and J ends were trimmed by 4 bases and 6 bases, with 14 bases remaining between them. CDR3 protein: CASSLLAHGNEQFF. The CDR3 DNA is TGTGCCAGCAGCCTCCTAGCGCATGGCAATGAGCAGTTCTTC. Complete variable domain (other parts from reference TRBV9 and TRBJ2-1): DSGVTQTPKHLITATGQRVTLRCSPRSGDLSVYWYQQSLDQGLQFLIQYYNGEERAKGNILERFSAQQFPDLHSELNLSSLELGDSALYFCASSLLAHGNEQFFGPGTRLTVL.

At least ten counts were recorded for this clonotype. V usage is TRBV7-6 and J usage is TRBJ1-3; possible D gene TRBD1, 5 bases. The V and J ends lost 1 base and 1 base respectively, with 11 bases between them. The CDR3 covers 16 residues. The germline V gene has CDR1 SGHVS and CDR2 FNYEAQ. CDR3 sequence: CASSLERGASGNTIYF. In DNA form, the CDR3 reads TGTGCCAGCAGCTTAGAGCGCGGGGCTTCTGGAAACACCATATATTTT.

This clonotype turned up a few times. This chain links TRBV12-3 or TRBV12-4 with TRBJ1-3; D remains ambiguous. The CDR3 is 13 residues long. The V end lost 6 bases, the J end lost 0 bases, and 6 bases lay between the germline ends. The CDR3 loop is CASRTVSGNTIYF. CDR3 in DNA: TGTGCCAGCAGAACAGTCTCTGGAAACACCATATATTTT.

This clonotype was counted ten times or more. The chain employs TRBV5-4 and TRBJ2-3; D unclear. Trimming cost V 3 bases and J 2 bases, with 4 bases left between them. CDR1 is SGHNT, CDR2 YYREEE, per germline (reference sequence). The CDR3 totals 12 residues. The CDR3 bases are TGTGCCAGCAGCTATCACACAGATACGCAGTATTTT. It is translated as CASSYHTDTQYF.

Notes on this clonotype: At one of its ends the junction is not consistent with the germline gene, which may arise from a read error. V usage is TRBV5-3 and J usage is TRBJ2-5, with D perhaps TRBD1 (6 bases). TRBV5-3 is sorted into the ORF group, with uncertain function. The CDR3 runs 13 residues. CDR3 bases: TGTGCCAGCAGCTCCCCGGACAGAGAGACCCAGTACTTC. As protein: CASSSPDRETQYF.

This clonotype came up many times. The chain combines TRBV7-6 with TRBJ2-6; no firm D call. The CDR3 is made up of 18 amino acids. Per the germline V gene, CDR1 is SGHVS and CDR2 is FNYEAQ. Trimming left V 1 base short and J 4 bases short, with 17 bases between. The CDR3 sequence is CASSLGVSFDWGANVLTF. DNA for the CDR3: TGTGCCAGCAGCTTAGGAGTCTCTTTTGACTGGGGGGCCAACGTCCTGACTTTC.

This chain joins TRBV6-5 and TRBJ1-6; 7 bases line up with TRBD1. The CDR3 extends over 13 amino acids. Germline-derived CDR1 and CDR2 are MNHEY and SVGAGI. V was clipped by 9 bases and J by 6 bases; unmatched bases: 5. CDR3 DNA sequence: TGTGCCAGTACGGACAGGAGTAATTCACCCCTCCACTTT. Protein: CASTDRSNSPLHF.

This clonotype was seen more than once but under ten times. V usage is TRBV19 and J usage is TRBJ2-7; D gene unclear. The CDR3 runs to 13 residues. Trimming pared 5 bases from V and 2 bases from J, leaving 10 bases between. Germline loops: CDR1 LNHDA, CDR2 SQIVND (reference sequence). The CDR3 here is CASSAPNPYEQYF. CDR3 in DNA: TGTGCCAGTAGTGCCCCGAATCCCTACGAGCAGTACTTC. Drawing the rest from reference TRBV19 and TRBJ2-7, the complete variable domain is DGGITQSPKYLFRKEGQNVTLSCEQNLNHDAMYWYRQDPGQGLRLIYYSQIVNDFQKGDIAEGYSVSREKKESFPLTVTSAQKNPTAFYLCASSAPNPYEQYFGPGTRLTVT.

This clonotype showed up just a few times. CDR3 bases: TGTGCCAACGGACAGGGGATTGGCACTGAAGCTTTCTTT. Protein product: CANGQGIGTEAFF. This rearrangement joins TRBV2 to TRBJ1-1, with 9 positions matching TRBD1. Germline V gene data show CDR1 as SNHLY and CDR2 as FYNNEI. CDR3 length equals 13 residues. Trimming at V came to 10 bases and at J to 4 bases, leaving 7 bases not matched to a gene.

The table lists this clonotype with a few counts. V gene TRBV19 combines with J gene TRBJ2-7, with 12 bases fitting TRBD1. Per the germline V gene, CDR1 is LNHDA and CDR2 is SQIVND (reference sequence). CDR3 length: 15 amino acids. Unmatched junction bases numbered 5, after V lost 6 bases and J lost 2 bases. The chain's CDR3 is CASSQGTGGTYEQYF. The CDR3 coding sequence is TGTGCCAGTAGCCAGGGGACAGGGGGCACCTACGAGCAGTACTTC.

This clonotype was detected ten times or more. The chain combines TRBV7-9 with TRBJ2-6; no clear D. V was cut by 2 bases and J by 2 bases, with 16 bases left in between. The CDR3 is 18 amino acids. CDR1 and CDR2 (germline): SEHNR, FQNEAQ (reference sequence). The CDR3 is CASSLPKIGVPGANVLTF. CDR3 DNA: TGTGCCAGCAGCTTACCAAAGATTGGGGTTCCTGGGGCCAACGTCCTGACTTTC. Drawing the rest from reference TRBV7-9 and TRBJ2-6, the complete variable domain is DTGVSQNPRHKITKRGQNVTFRCDPISEHNRLYWYRQTLGQGPEFLTYFQNEAQLEKSRLLSDRFSAERPKGSFSTLEIQRTEQGDSAMYLCASSLPKIGVPGANVLTFGAGSRLTVL.

V usage is TRBV6-2 or TRBV6-3 and J usage is TRBJ2-2; D may be TRBD1 (6 bases). Trimming shortened V by 8 bases and J by 7 bases, and 20 bases separated the two germline ends. The germline gives CDR1 MNHEY, CDR2 SVGEGT. The CDR3 sequence is 15 residues long. CDR3 amino acids: CASLNTGSGVGELFF. CDR3 bases: TGTGCCAGCCTCAATACAGGGAGTGGCGTCGGGGAGCTGTTTTTT.

This clonotype appeared a few times. The chain uses TRBV30 and TRBJ2-3; no definite D call. Germline lookup yields CDR1 GTSNPN and CDR2 SVGIG (reference sequence). V was clipped by 4 bases and J by 1 base, with 9 bases between them. The length of the CDR3 is 13 residues. The CDR3 DNA sequence: TGTGCCTGGAACTCGGGCGGCACAGATACGCAGTATTTT. This sequence encodes CAWNSGGTDTQYF.

This clonotype was seen at least ten times. The gene calls are TRBV30 and TRBJ2-7; tentatively, D is TRBD2 (5 bases). The CDR3 totals 15 residues. With 4 bases removed from V and 0 bases from J, the gap between germline ends came to 16 bases. Germline-derived CDR1 and CDR2 are GTSNPN and SVGIG (reference sequence). CDR3 region: CAWTATGYGSYEQYF. The CDR3 DNA reads as TGTGCCTGGACCGCCACGGGGTACGGCTCCTACGAGCAGTACTTC.

Details on this clonotype: This sequence may be a read error, since a much larger clone differs from it by one base. The final CDR3 position lacks the conserved phenylalanine or tryptophan, pointing to a likely read error. The J gene is TRBJ2-5, the V gene TRBV7-8, with 7 bases fitting TRBD1. The V gene's germline CDR1 is SGHVS and CDR2 FQNEAQ. The CDR3 covers 18 residues. The J segment lost 1 base and the V segment lost 0 bases, leaving 11 bases of the junction unmatched. CDR3 protein: CASSLAPGRDSIQETQYL. The CDR3, as DNA: TGTGCCAGCAGCTTAGCCCCAGGCCGGGACAGTATCCAAGAGACCCAGTACCTC.

This clonotype showed up just a few times. The chain employs TRBV7-3 and TRBJ2-3; D remains unclear. Trimming took 4 bases from V and 5 from J, leaving 10 bases between them. The CDR3 loop spans 13 amino acids. The germline V gene has CDR1 SGHTA and CDR2 FQGTGA. Here the CDR3 reads CASSSIAQDTQYF. DNA for the CDR3: TGTGCCAGCAGCTCTATCGCGCAAGATACGCAGTATTTT.

On this clonotype: This clone may be a read error of a much larger clone one base away. DNA for the CDR3: TGTGCCGGAGGGATCGGCGTCCCAGAGACCCAGTACTTC. Residues: CAGGIGVPETQYF. This chain links TRBV6-2 or TRBV6-3 with TRBJ2-5, with D maybe TRBD2 (6 bases). V shed 11 bases and J shed 4 bases, with 17 bases lying between them. The CDR3 is made up of 13 amino acids. Per the germline V gene, CDR1 is MNHEY and CDR2 is SVGEGT.

The V and J genes are TRBV7-8 and TRBJ2-7; TRBD2 aligns across 7 bases. Trimming at V came to 5 bases and at J to 0 bases, leaving 13 bases not matched to a gene. The CDR3 runs to 17 residues. Germline values: CDR1 SGHVS, CDR2 FQNEAQ. The CDR3, as DNA: TGTGCCAGCAGCCGACCCCCTCTAGCGGTCTGCTCCTACGAGCAGTACTTC. Translating it yields CASSRPPLAVCSYEQYF.

With regard to this clonotype: Just one base apart from a much larger clone, this may be a read error. The chain employs TRBV7-2 and TRBJ1-1; no reliable D call. The germline V gene has CDR1 SGHTA and CDR2 FQGNSA. The CDR3 runs to 14 residues. CDR3 in DNA: TGTGCCAGCAGCTTAATTAGTAGGGCCACTGAAGCTCTCTTT. Encoded protein: CASSLISRATEALF.

This clonotype was seen more than once but under ten times. V and J are TRBV7-9 and TRBJ1-2; D unresolved. The V gene's germline CDR1 is SEHNR and CDR2 FQNEAQ (reference sequence). The CDR3 extends over 13 amino acids. Trimming removed 2 bases from V and 4 bases from J, with 8 bases in between. The DNA for the CDR3 is TGTGCCAGCAGCTTACCCGAGACCTATGGCTACACCTTC. It yields the protein CASSLPETYGYTF.